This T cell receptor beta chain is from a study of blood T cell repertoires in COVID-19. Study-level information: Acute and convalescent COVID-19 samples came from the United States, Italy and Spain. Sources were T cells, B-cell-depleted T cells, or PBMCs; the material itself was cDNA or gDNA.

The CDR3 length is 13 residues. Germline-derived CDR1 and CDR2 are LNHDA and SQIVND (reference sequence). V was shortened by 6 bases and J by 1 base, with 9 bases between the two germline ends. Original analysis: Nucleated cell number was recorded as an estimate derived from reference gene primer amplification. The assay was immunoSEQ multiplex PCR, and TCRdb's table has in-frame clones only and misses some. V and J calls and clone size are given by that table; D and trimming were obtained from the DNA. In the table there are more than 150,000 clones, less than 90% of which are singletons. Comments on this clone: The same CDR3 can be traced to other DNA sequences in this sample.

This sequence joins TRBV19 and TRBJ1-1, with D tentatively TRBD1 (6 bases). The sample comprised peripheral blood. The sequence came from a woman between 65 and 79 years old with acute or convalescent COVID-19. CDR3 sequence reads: CASSSQGNTEAFF. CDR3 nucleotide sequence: TGTGCCAGTAGCTCACAGGGGAACACTGAAGCTTTCTTT.